Each of the 6 T cell receptor beta chains below was sequenced from the same sample in a study of cytomegalovirus exposure and HLA in healthy donors (dated by TCRdb to 2016 to 2017). The protocol used for the library was the immunoSEQ multiplex PCR assay. The multiplex PCR relied on a mix of 60 forward primers for TCR Vbeta segments and 13 reverse primers for TCR Jbeta segments. TCRdb's version of the immuneACCESS table is confined to in-frame rearrangements and falls short of the full clone set. An unresolved V gene accounts for under half of the shortfall where checked; the remainder is of unknown origin. Across this sample there are about 130,000 clones, with less than 80% seen only once. The top ten clonotypes cover less than 2% of the sample. Source material: PBMCs. These receptors came from a middle-aged man in good health and CMV-seronegative.

The J gene is TRBJ2-4, the V gene TRBV2; 9 nucleotides align to TRBD1. This CDR3 has 19 amino acids. Trimming took 5 bases from V and 0 from J; bases not matched to a gene: 14. Germline CDR1 is SNHLY and CDR2 is FYNNEI. The CDR3 DNA reads as TGTGCCAGCAGTACGGGACAGGGACGATCTTACCAAGCCAAAAACATTCAGTACTTC. Residues: CASSTGQGRSYQAKNIQYF.

This chain links TRBV5-4 with TRBJ1-4; TRBD1 matches at 7 bases. CDR3 length: 16 amino acids. The ends lost 4 bases at V and 0 bases at J; junction bases unmatched: 6. Germline V gene sequence: CDR1 SGHNT, CDR2 YYREEE (reference sequence). The CDR3 sequence: CASSVKDRATNEKLFF. Written as DNA, the CDR3 is TGTGCCAGCAGCGTAAAAGACAGGGCAACTAATGAAAAACTGTTTTTT. The full variable domain, rest sourced from reference TRBV5-4 and TRBJ1-4, is ETGVTQSPTHLIKTRGQQVTLRCSSQSGHNTVSWYQQALGQGPQFIFQYYREEENGRGNFPPRFSGLQFPNYSSELNVNALELDDSALYLCASSVKDRATNEKLFFGSGTQLSVL.

This clone appeared once. The chain employs TRBV6-5 and TRBJ1-2, with D possibly TRBD1 on 5 matching bases. Looked up from germline, CDR1 is MNHEY and CDR2 is SVGAGI. CDR3 length equals 14 residues. The ends were cut back, 5 bases at V and 1 base at J, with 11 bases in the middle. The CDR3: CASSGGLLNYGYTF. The CDR3 DNA reads TGTGCCAGCAGTGGGGGACTGCTTAACTATGGCTACACCTTC.

The rearrangement joins TRBV5-1 to TRBJ1-3; a weak D match, TRBD1 (5 bases). Between the trimmed V and J ends, which lost 2 bases and 4 bases, there was a span of 19 bases. This CDR3 has 17 amino acids. CDR1 is SGHRS and CDR2 is YFSETQ in the germline V gene. The CDR3 DNA is TGCGCCAGCAGCTTCCCCGACGGCCAGGGTTTGGGAAACACCATATATTTT. It encodes CASSFPDGQGLGNTIYF.

The rearrangement links TRBV9 to TRBJ1-3, with 7 bases aligning to TRBD1. The germline gives CDR1 SGDLS, CDR2 YYNGEE. Trimming cost V 0 bases and J 6 bases; bases outside gene matches: 3. CDR3 length: 14 residues. The CDR3: CASSVEGTANTIYF. CDR3 bases: TGTGCCAGCAGCGTAGAAGGGACAGCAAACACCATATATTTT.

V is TRBV7-8 and J is TRBJ2-7; the D gene is possibly TRBD1 (6 bases). From germline, CDR1 is SGHVS and CDR2 FQNEAQ. The CDR3 consists of 14 residues. V was shortened by 5 bases and J by 5 bases, with 16 bases between the two germline ends. The DNA of the CDR3 is TGTGCCAGCAGCACGCGACAGGCACCCCACGAGCAGTACGTC. Protein sequence: CASSTRQAPHEQYV.